The sequence of this TCR beta chain was determined in a study of cytomegalovirus exposure and HLA in healthy donors (dated by TCRdb to about 2017). General notes on the study: An earlier analysis of roughly 570 of the donors reported roughly 300 Gb of sequence data and around 120 million unique TCR beta sequences obtained from about 179 million T cells. About 280 gigabases of sequencing data and around 80 million unique TCR sequences made up an early release that covered under 750 HLA-typed donors. The genetic ancestry cluster associated with self-reported Caucasian donors included about four fifths of the 398 genotyped donors. The aim of the study was to test whether cataloging public T cell receptors could identify signatures of past pathogen exposure. The study used immunosequencing to profile the T cell repertoires of several hundred subjects and linked those repertoires to cytomegalovirus serostatus. A separate validation cohort of roughly 110 different subjects was used in addition to the roughly 670-subject first cohort. High-throughput TCR immunosequencing, statistical association of individual TCRs with disease status, and machine learning were combined to predict cytomegalovirus infection status. A later analysis re-examined previously published TCR beta repertoires from more than 600 donors and added high-resolution HLA genotyping to investigate patterns of TCR occurrence. The later analysis used no new phenotypic data to find candidate immune exposures, relying instead on TCR beta sequences and their occurrence across donors. To decide whether each TCR beta V gene segment behaved as functional or pseudogenic, an earlier analysis of some 580 of the donors relied on high-throughput TCR beta sequencing. Donor age, sex, ethnicity and CMV serostatus were collected together with the repertoire data. A later genetic analysis used genome-wide SNP genotypes for about three fifths of the 666 donors, treating that subset as a discovery cohort. All discovery cohort repertoires had been generated using a single sequencing platform. Class I and class II HLA loci were covered by the typing at four-digit resolution. The number of typed donors differed by locus: about 620-640 for A, B, C, DRB1 and DQB1; some 500 for DQA1; 606 for DPA1; and some 430 for DPB1. Roughly five DR-DQ haplotypes were treated as single units for association and clustering because of strong linkage in the cohort. On average, 235,054 unique TCR beta nucleotide sequences were sequenced per donor among roughly 430 genotyped donors of the cohort, with roughly 18% of those sequences being non-productive. What the research found in general, with its limitations: In a later analysis, 16,951 TCR beta sequences were associated with specific HLA alleles at a false discovery rate of 0.05. A later analysis reported that several top co-occurrence clusters appeared linked to parvovirus B19, influenza, CMV and Epstein-Barr virus. The earlier analysis of about 600 of the donors excluded 15 to 20 rarely observed V segments, including chromosome 9 orphons, because counts were too low. In a later analysis, HLA-associated TCR beta chains were found to be more clonally expanded and to have lower generation probabilities than equally common non-associated chains. Correlated functional status among segregating V segments might be attributable to linkage disequilibrium, but an unknown experimental factor could not be ruled out. The presence/absence analyses assumed that sequencing depth was roughly uniform across donors, and that assumption may not be true. The authors suggested that the approach could potentially be generalized to other disease states and immunological phenotypes. A few of the identified cytomegalovirus-associated TCR beta chains were confirmed in vitro to be specific for cytomegalovirus antigens. Some IMGT-functional V segments, including TRBV6-2 and TRBV6-3, could not be distinguished by the 87-base-pair reads and were therefore excluded. Most CMV-associated TCR beta chains appeared to be HLA-restricted in a later analysis, and the HLA associations seemed to be driven largely by CMV exposure. A further reported finding was that TCR beta sequences accurately predicted the HLA-A and HLA-B alleles for most subjects in the first cohort. Strong co-occurrence of HLA alleles, especially DR and DQ, made assigning TCR associations to individual alleles difficult. Because HLA typing was unavailable for some donors at each locus, only the typed subset was used in association tests. A group of highly shared sequence variants was considered likely to be a technical artifact of the sequencing pipeline. Only TCR beta chains were sequenced in this cohort, and the absence of alpha or paired-chain data limited detectable features. V-gene and J-gene trimming of TCR beta chains was associated with a missense DCLRE1C variant in a later genetic analysis, and the association was replicated in an independent cohort. According to a later analysis, TCR association rates differed among HLA loci, with DRB1 alleles showing the most associated TCRs and HLA-C alleles showing the fewest. In a later genetic analysis, fewer N-insertions in productive TCRs were reported among donors in an Asian-associated ancestry cluster than the approximately 670-donor mean. Immune exposure information for the cohort was limited to CMV serostatus. While some public TCRs were present in many individuals, most TCR sequences turned up only very rarely across donors. In an earlier analysis of more than 450 of the donors, most TCR beta V segments were observed in productive rearrangements about 87% or about 30% of the time, broadly matching IMGT annotations. The classifier was reported to diagnose cytomegalovirus status with high specificity and sensitivity in both the original cohort and the validation cohort. The study listed 164 TCR beta chains as associated with cytomegalovirus.

This clone was seen only once. The specificity of this receptor is unknown. No base quality information exists; no much larger clone differs at one position. The germline V gene (reference sequence) sets CDR1 to GTSNPN and CDR2 to SVGIG. V and J are truncated by 1 base and 1 base respectively, leaving an intervening sequence of 15 bases. The cysteine opens and the phenylalanine closes a CDR3 of 16 amino acids. Only the CDR3 DNA stays, 48 bases, in frame from base 1. Preparation of the library involved the immunoSEQ multiplex PCR assay. For the multiplex PCR, a mixture combining 60 forward primers for TCR Vbeta segments and 13 reverse primers for TCR Jbeta segments was used. A multiplex PCR assay on genomic DNA amplified the CDR3 region of rearranged TCR beta genes. The Illumina HiSeq System was used to sequence the amplified TCR beta libraries as 87-base-pair reads. For the original study's pipeline: In a later analysis, approximately 74 million unique TCR beta chains were counted across the roughly 670 repertoires, and roughly 11 million of these chains were shared by at least two donors. To remove PCR and sequencing errors, raw reads were error-corrected and collapsed into unique sequences using a nearest-neighbor algorithm that merged closely related sequences. Alignment of CDR3 sequences to IMGT reference sequences was used to assign V, D and J gene segments. For a sequence to be retained, a match of at least six nucleotides was required to both a V gene segment and a J gene segment. A rearrangement counted as productive if the CDR3 had no stop codons and remained in frame with V and J, and every other rearrangement counted as non-productive. CDR3 was defined according to IMGT convention as the region running from the second conserved V-encoded cysteine to the conserved J-encoded phenylalanine. The earlier analysis of 500 to 600 of the donors excluded sequences that lacked an unambiguous match to a single V gene segment. In an earlier analysis of 587 of the donors, V segments were called functional above 56.7% productive rearrangements and were called segregating when the between-donor standard deviation exceeded 5%. To diagnose cytomegalovirus status from the catalog of TCR beta chain sequences, a statistical classification framework was built. In a later analysis, V and J genes were assigned by comparing TCR nucleotide sequences against IMGT/GENE-DB human TR gene sequences. The TCRdist pipeline was used in a later analysis to assign CDR3 sequences and most-parsimonious VDJ recombination scenarios. In a later analysis, every TCR beta chain was defined by the combination of its CDR3 amino acid sequence and its V-gene family, and reads without a unique V-gene family were dropped. In a later analysis, approximately 640 highly shared, low-generation-probability nucleotide sequences were removed to address suspected cross-contamination and a sequencing artifact. In a later analysis, a clonal expansion index for each public chain was calculated from normalized within-repertoire ranks of inferred template counts. Generation probabilities in a later analysis came from a VDJ recombination model fitted to out-of-frame rearrangements, and those results were checked against IGoR. A later analysis scored TCR-TCR, TCR-HLA and TCR-CMV co-occurrence with hypergeometric tests, applying a repertoire-size bias correction to TCR pairs. In a later analysis, false discovery rates were estimated by permuting HLA or CMV assignments 20 times. A later analysis grouped co-occurring TCRs with DBSCAN, adding TCRdist sequence similarity when clustering within HLA-allele-positive subsets. Repertoires with fewer than 30,000 or more than 120,000 public chains were left out of co-occurrence clustering, as were a handful of repertoires with anomalous nucleotide sharing. TCRdb provides this immuneACCESS table in a form limited to in-frame rearrangements. Some clones are lacking; in checked studies, under half of them reflect an unresolved V gene, and why the rest are absent is not known. V, J and clone size reflect that table, while D and trimming were determined from the DNA. The table for this sample lists over 100,000 clones; around three quarters of them were counted only once. The biggest ten clones account for roughly 5.4% of the sample.

The cohort was made up of roughly 670 healthy bone marrow donors. At the time of sampling, all cohort members were nominally healthy, though unrecorded immune exposures were likely present. The donor tested CMV seropositive, placing the donor among the 250 to 350 seropositive members of the cohort. Each donor provided a peripheral blood sample, and peripheral blood mononuclear cells were used for TCR beta sequencing. The Qiagen DNeasy Blood Extraction Kit was used to extract genomic DNA from the blood cell samples. The sample taken for sequencing was PBMCs. This sequence originates from a woman younger than 30 in good health and CMV-seropositive. The V and J segments used are TRBV30 and TRBJ2-3, with TRBD2 perhaps the D gene, on 5 matching bases. The CDR3 here reads CAWSGWETRGTDTQYF. The DNA sequence is as follows: TGTGCCTGGAGTGGTTGGGAGACACGTGGCACAGATACGCAGTATTTT.